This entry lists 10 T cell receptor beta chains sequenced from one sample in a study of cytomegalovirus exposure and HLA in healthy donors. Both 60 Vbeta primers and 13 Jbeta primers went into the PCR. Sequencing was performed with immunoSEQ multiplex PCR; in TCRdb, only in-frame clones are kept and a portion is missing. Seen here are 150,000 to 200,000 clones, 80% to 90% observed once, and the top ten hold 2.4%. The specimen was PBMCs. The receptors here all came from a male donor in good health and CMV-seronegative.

The CDR3 nucleotides are TGTGCCAGCAGCTTAGAGATTGGCAGGAACTATGGCTACACCTTC. It yields the protein CASSLEIGRNYGYTF. This rearrangement joins TRBV7-2 to TRBJ1-2; D is ambiguous. Germline values: CDR1 SGHTA, CDR2 FQGNSA. V lost 1 base and J 2 bases, leaving 11 bases between the germline ends. This CDR3 region has 15 residues. Together with reference TRBV7-2 and TRBJ1-2, the CDR3 gives the full variable domain: GAGVSQSPSNKVTEKGKDVELRCDPISGHTALYWYRQSLGQGLEFLIYFQGNSAPDKSGLPSDRFSAERTGGSVSTLTIQRTQQEDSAVYLCASSLEIGRNYGYTFGSGTRLTVV.

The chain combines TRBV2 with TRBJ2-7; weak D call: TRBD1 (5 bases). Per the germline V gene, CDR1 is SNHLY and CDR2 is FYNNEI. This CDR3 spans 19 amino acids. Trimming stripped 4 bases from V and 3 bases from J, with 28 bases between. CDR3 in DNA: TGTGCCAGCAGTGTTCGGAGACAGAATTCCCTGTTTTATTACTACGAGCAGTACTTC. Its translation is CASSVRRQNSLFYYYEQYF.

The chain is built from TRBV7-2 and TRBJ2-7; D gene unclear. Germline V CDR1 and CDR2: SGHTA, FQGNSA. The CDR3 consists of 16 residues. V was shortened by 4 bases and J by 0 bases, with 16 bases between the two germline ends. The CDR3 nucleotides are TGTGCCAGCAGCTCCCTCCCTACCCTTGGCTCCTACGAGCAGTACTTC. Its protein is CASSSLPTLGSYEQYF.

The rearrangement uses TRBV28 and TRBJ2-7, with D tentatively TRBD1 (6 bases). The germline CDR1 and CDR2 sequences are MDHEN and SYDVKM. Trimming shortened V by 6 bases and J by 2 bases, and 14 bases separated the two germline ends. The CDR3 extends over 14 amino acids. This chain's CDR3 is CASSNRQAPYEQYF. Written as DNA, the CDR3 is TGTGCCAGCAGCAATAGACAGGCACCCTACGAGCAGTACTTC.

The CDR3 sequence: CASSLIVSGRNIQYF. The DNA of the CDR3 is TGTGCCAGCAGCTTGATCGTCTCAGGTCGGAACATTCAGTACTTC. V is TRBV5-4 and J is TRBJ2-4; D gene ambiguous. The CDR3 loop spans 15 amino acids. V was cut by 1 base and J by 7 bases, with 15 bases left in between. Germline-derived CDR1 and CDR2 are SGHNT and YYREEE (reference sequence).

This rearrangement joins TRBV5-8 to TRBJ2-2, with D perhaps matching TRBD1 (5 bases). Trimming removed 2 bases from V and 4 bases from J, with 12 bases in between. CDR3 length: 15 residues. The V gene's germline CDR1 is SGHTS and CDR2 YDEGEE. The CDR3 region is CASSFLRTSTGELFF. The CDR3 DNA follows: TGTGCCAGCAGCTTCCTCCGGACAAGCACCGGGGAGCTGTTTTTT.

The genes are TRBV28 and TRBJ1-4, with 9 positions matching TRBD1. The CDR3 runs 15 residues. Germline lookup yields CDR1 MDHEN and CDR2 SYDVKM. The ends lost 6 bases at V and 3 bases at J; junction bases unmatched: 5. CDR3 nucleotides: TGTGCCAGCAGACAGGGGGCTTTCCCTAATGAAAAACTGTTTTTT. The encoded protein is CASRQGAFPNEKLFF.

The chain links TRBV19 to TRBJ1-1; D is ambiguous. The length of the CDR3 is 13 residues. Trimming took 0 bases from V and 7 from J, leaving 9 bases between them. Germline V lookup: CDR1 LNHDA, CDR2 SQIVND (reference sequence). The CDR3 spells CASSIDPGDEAFF. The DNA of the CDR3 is TGTGCCAGTAGTATAGATCCAGGTGATGAAGCTTTCTTT.

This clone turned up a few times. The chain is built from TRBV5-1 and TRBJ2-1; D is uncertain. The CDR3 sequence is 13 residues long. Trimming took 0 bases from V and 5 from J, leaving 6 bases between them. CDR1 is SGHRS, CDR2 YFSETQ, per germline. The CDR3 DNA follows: TGCGCCAGCAGCTTGGATAGAAACAATGAGCAGTTCTTC. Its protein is CASSLDRNNEQFF.

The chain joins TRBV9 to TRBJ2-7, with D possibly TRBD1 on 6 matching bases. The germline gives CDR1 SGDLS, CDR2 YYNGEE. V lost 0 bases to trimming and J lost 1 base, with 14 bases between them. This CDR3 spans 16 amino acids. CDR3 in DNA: TGTGCCAGCAGCGTAGGAAGAGGGGGTGGATCCTACGAGCAGTACTTC. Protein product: CASSVGRGGGSYEQYF. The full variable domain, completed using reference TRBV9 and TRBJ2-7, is DSGVTQTPKHLITATGQRVTLRCSPRSGDLSVYWYQQSLDQGLQFLIQYYNGEERAKGNILERFSAQQFPDLHSELNLSSLELGDSALYFCASSVGRGGGSYEQYFGPGTRLTVT.